A single T cell receptor (beta chain) is shown here with its context. Its antigen remains unidentified. A second roughly 7 to 11 cycle PCR used barcoded and J-beta primers. TCRdb analysed the 5' RACE reads with MiXCR anew, one entry per CDR3 protein. Of roughly 800,000 distinct CDR3 sequences listed, roughly 35% are singletons. This sample is part of a study of blood T cells in healthy people across ages. Findings of the study overall: Fewer expanded clones and more diversity marked long-lived versus aged donors.

The trim removed 5 bases at V and 4 bases at J, leaving 8 bases unmatched. CDR3 length equals 16 residues. Sequenced sample: blood. The chain joins TRBV12-3 or TRBV12-4 to TRBJ1-5; 10 positions match TRBD1. The TCR sequence derives from a young man in good health. CDR3: CASSPGDRGGNQPQHF. The DNA for the CDR3 is TGTGCCAGCAGTCCCGGGGACAGGGGTGGGAATCAGCCCCAGCATTTT.